The 30 T cell receptor beta chains listed next were all sequenced from one sample in a study of blood T cell repertoires in COVID-19. Repertoires were generated with immunoSEQ multiplex PCR, while TCRdb's copy carries only in-frame clones and drops some. The table records a few hundred thousand clones, 80% to 90% of them present only once. The sample taken for sequencing was peripheral blood. These receptor sequences come from a woman in her seventies with COVID-19, enrolled during active disease.

This chain joins TRBV27 and TRBJ1-1; maybe TRBD1 (5 bases). Trimming cost V 2 bases and J 10 bases, with 17 bases left between them. From germline, CDR1 is MNHEY and CDR2 SMNVEV (reference sequence). The CDR3 length is 14 residues. In DNA, the CDR3 is TGTGCCAGCAGTTTAGGGCTGGGGGGAGACGGAGCTTTCTTT. Its protein is CASSLGLGGDGAFF.

The V gene is TRBV9, the J gene TRBJ2-5, with 13 nucleotides matching TRBD2. The V gene end was trimmed by 3 bases and the J gene end by 4 bases; junction bases not matched to a gene: 6. Per germline, CDR1 SGDLS and CDR2 YYNGEE. The CDR3 contains 16 residues. This chain's CDR3 is CASSALTSGRGETQYF. The CDR3 nucleotides read TGTGCCAGCAGCGCCCTCACTAGCGGGAGGGGAGAGACCCAGTACTTC. The full variable domain, completed using reference TRBV9 and TRBJ2-5, is DSGVTQTPKHLITATGQRVTLRCSPRSGDLSVYWYQQSLDQGLQFLIQYYNGEERAKGNILERFSAQQFPDLHSELNLSSLELGDSALYFCASSALTSGRGETQYFGPGTRLLVL.

The rearrangement links TRBV18 to TRBJ2-6; 10 nucleotides match TRBD1. The CDR3 has 17 residues. The germline V gene encodes CDR1 KGHSH and CDR2 LQKENI. V lost 3 bases and J lost 4; bases outside the gene matches: 6. The CDR3 protein is CASSPGTGAGGANVLTF. In DNA form, the CDR3 reads TGTGCCAGCTCACCCGGGACAGGGGCAGGCGGGGCCAACGTCCTGACTTTC.

V usage is TRBV28 and J usage is TRBJ1-5; TRBD1 matches 8 bases. CDR3 length: 16 amino acids. Germline V gene data show CDR1 as MDHEN and CDR2 as SYDVKM. V was clipped by 2 bases and J by 6 bases; unmatched bases: 9. The CDR3 here is CASSLRPRGRGQPQHF. In DNA, the CDR3 is TGTGCCAGCAGTTTAAGGCCCAGGGGGCGCGGTCAGCCCCAGCATTTT.

The V and J genes are TRBV13 and TRBJ2-2; TRBD1 agrees at 12 bases. This CDR3 comprises 16 residues. The V gene's germline CDR1 is PRHDT and CDR2 FYEKMQ (reference sequence). V trimming: 3 bases; J trimming: 3 bases; junction bases outside the gene matches: 2. Written as DNA, the CDR3 is TGTGCCAGCAGCTTGGGACAGGGGGCCCACACCGGGGAGCTGTTTTTT. It specifies CASSLGQGAHTGELFF. The full variable domain, rest sourced from reference TRBV13 and TRBJ2-2, is AAGVIQSPRHLIKEKRETATLKCYPIPRHDTVYWYQQGPGQDPQFLISFYEKMQSDKGSIPDRFSAQQFSDYHSELNMSSLELGDSALYFCASSLGQGAHTGELFFGEGSRLTVL.

This clone was observed a handful of times. V and J are TRBV19 and TRBJ2-3, with D maybe TRBD1 (6 bases). Trimming took off 3 bases at V and 2 bases at J, with 12 bases between the two ends. The CDR3 is 15 amino acids. The germline gives CDR1 LNHDA, CDR2 SQIVND (reference sequence). The CDR3 reads CASSMARGSTDTQYF. CDR3 in DNA: TGTGCCAGTAGTATGGCCAGGGGATCCACAGATACGCAGTATTTT.

This clone showed up just once. This rearrangement joins TRBV11-3 to TRBJ2-1; 8 bases agree with TRBD2. Germline CDR1 and CDR2: SGHNT and YENEEA. V gave up 2 bases and J gave up 5 bases; unmatched junction bases: 8. This CDR3 comprises 16 residues. The CDR3 region is CASSLRSGLDHNEQFF. In nucleotides, the CDR3 is TGTGCCAGCAGCTTAAGGTCGGGACTAGATCACAATGAGCAGTTCTTC.

V is TRBV7-2 and J is TRBJ2-7; no definite D call. This CDR3 contains 13 residues. CDR1 SGHTA and CDR2 FQGNSA come from the germline V gene. The V gene lost 5 bases and the J gene lost 7 bases, with 15 bases spanning the gap. Written as DNA, the CDR3 is TGTGCCAGCAGCCAAACGTGGCTCTGGGAGCAGTACTTC. It encodes CASSQTWLWEQYF.

Here the CDR3 reads CASTGVGQPQHF. The CDR3 DNA reads as TGTGCCAGCACAGGGGTTGGTCAGCCCCAGCATTTT. The rearrangement links TRBV28 to TRBJ1-5; possibly TRBD1 for D (6 bases). CDR3 length: 12 amino acids. CDR1 and CDR2 (germline): MDHEN, SYDVKM. V was cut by 7 bases and J by 6 bases, with 10 bases left in between.

This chain uses TRBV9 with TRBJ2-1; 7 bases agree with TRBD2. This CDR3 has 17 amino acids. V lost 0 bases, J lost 8 bases, and 14 bases stayed unmatched. From germline, CDR1 is SGDLS and CDR2 YYNGEE. The CDR3 DNA reads TGTGCCAGCAGCGTAGAATTGGGTGGGAGGGCCCAGGATGAGCAGTTCTTC. This codes for CASSVELGGRAQDEQFF. Variable domain in full (rest from reference TRBV9 and TRBJ2-1): DSGVTQTPKHLITATGQRVTLRCSPRSGDLSVYWYQQSLDQGLQFLIQYYNGEERAKGNILERFSAQQFPDLHSELNLSSLELGDSALYFCASSVELGGRAQDEQFFGPGTRLTVL.

The V gene is TRBV14, the J gene TRBJ2-5; D is possibly TRBD2 (6 bases). Germline V gives CDR1 SGHDN, CDR2 FVKESK. CDR3 length equals 16 residues. The V end was cut by 0 bases, the J end by 6 bases, with 17 bases between. The CDR3 DNA follows: TGTGCCAGCAGCCAAGATCGGGGGACCCTCAGGAAGACCCAGTACTTC. Amino acid sequence: CASSQDRGTLRKTQYF.

V and J are TRBV19 and TRBJ2-1; D is unresolved. The V gene lost 7 bases and the J gene lost 2 bases, with 12 bases spanning the gap. CDR3 size: 14 residues. CDR1 is LNHDA, CDR2 SQIVND, per germline (reference sequence). CDR3 protein: CASTDSPPYNEQFF. In DNA, the CDR3 is TGTGCCAGTACTGACTCCCCTCCCTACAATGAGCAGTTCTTC.

This chain uses TRBV3-1 (or the pseudogene TRBV3-2) with TRBJ1-4; 8 nucleotides agree with TRBD1. CDR1 LGHDT and CDR2 YNNKEL come from the germline V gene (reference sequence). The CDR3 contains 15 residues. V trimming: 4 bases; J trimming: 4 bases; junction bases outside the gene matches: 5. CDR3 nucleotides: TGTGCCAGCAGCCCCGCGGACAGGGATAATGAAAAACTGTTTTTT. Its translation is CASSPADRDNEKLFF.

The rearrangement joins TRBV27 to TRBJ1-6, with D maybe TRBD1 (6 bases). This CDR3 contains 14 residues. Germline V lookup: CDR1 MNHEY, CDR2 SMNVEV (reference sequence). Trimming pared 6 bases from V and 7 bases from J, leaving 13 bases between. The CDR3: CASRQGQRNSPLHF. Here the CDR3 DNA reads TGTGCCAGCAGACAAGGACAGCGAAATTCACCCCTCCACTTT.

This chain uses TRBV21-1 with TRBJ2-7; TRBD1 is taken as the D call from the table, unchecked against the DNA. TRBV21-1 constitutes a pseudogene. The length of the CDR3 is 14 residues. CDR3 region: CASSSWTGVYEQYF. The CDR3 DNA is TGTGCCAGCAGCTCCTGGACAGGGGTGTACGAGCAGTACTTC.

This clone was seen only once. The CDR3 nucleotides are TGTGCCAGCAGCTTGGCAGGGGGTGTCACTGAAGCTTTCTTT. Encoded protein: CASSLAGGVTEAFF. The chain has TRBV5-4 and TRBJ1-1; 7 bases fit TRBD1. Germline values: CDR1 SGHNT, CDR2 YYREEE (reference sequence). The CDR3 runs 14 residues. V shed 0 bases, J shed 4 bases, and the junction held 3 bases outside the gene matches.

The J gene is TRBJ2-7, the V gene TRBV7-9, with TRBD1 identical over 8 bases. With 6 bases clipped from V and 2 bases from J, the junction kept 9 bases outside the gene matches. The CDR3 is 15 amino acids. Per the germline V gene, CDR1 is SEHNR and CDR2 is FQNEAQ (reference sequence). CDR3 sequence reads: CASSTHGQGPYEQYF. The CDR3, as DNA: TGTGCCAGCAGTACCCATGGACAGGGCCCCTACGAGCAGTACTTC.

The chain has TRBV6-5 and TRBJ2-5, with no clear D. The CDR3 loop spans 13 amino acids. V gave up 7 bases and J gave up 2 bases, with 11 bases separating them. Germline loops: CDR1 MNHEY, CDR2 SVGAGI. CDR3 region: CASTSTRQETQYF. The CDR3 DNA reads as TGTGCCAGCACCTCCACGCGGCAAGAGACCCAGTACTTC.

This chain uses TRBV7-6 with TRBJ2-3, with a possible D match to TRBD1 (6 bases). The V end was cut by 6 bases, the J end by 5 bases, with 18 bases between. The V gene's germline CDR1 is SGHVS and CDR2 FNYEAQ. CDR3 length equals 15 residues. The CDR3 loop is CASRAMGRGGDTQYF. As DNA, the CDR3 is TGTGCCAGCAGAGCTATGGGCAGGGGCGGAGATACGCAGTATTTT.

The chain links TRBV30 to TRBJ2-7, with a possible D match to TRBD2 (5 bases). This CDR3 region has 11 residues. The V end lost 8 bases, the J end lost 6 bases, and 14 bases lay between the germline ends. The germline CDR1 and CDR2 sequences are GTSNPN and SVGIG (reference sequence). CDR3 bases: TGTGCCGGCGCGGGCGCTGGCGAGCAGTACTTC. Translated: CAGAGAGEQYF.

The chain joins TRBV19 to TRBJ2-7; either TRBD1 or TRBD2 may supply D (9 bases each). This CDR3 has 21 amino acids. The V and J ends lost 1 base and 1 base respectively, with 29 bases between them. Germline V gene data show CDR1 as LNHDA and CDR2 as SQIVND (reference sequence). The CDR3 region is CASSIALWTGVKTSGSYEQYF. The CDR3 DNA reads as TGTGCCAGTAGTATAGCCCTCTGGACAGGGGTGAAGACTAGCGGATCCTACGAGCAGTACTTC. The entire variable domain, with the rest obtained from reference TRBV19 and TRBJ2-7, is as follows: DGGITQSPKYLFRKEGQNVTLSCEQNLNHDAMYWYRQDPGQGLRLIYYSQIVNDFQKGDIAEGYSVSREKKESFPLTVTSAQKNPTAFYLCASSIALWTGVKTSGSYEQYFGPGTRLTVT.

This rearrangement joins TRBV7-8 to TRBJ1-1; D is perhaps TRBD1 (6 bases). The CDR3 sequence is 13 residues long. V was pared by 3 bases and J by 7 bases, with 12 bases between. The germline V gene encodes CDR1 SGHVS and CDR2 FQNEAQ. This CDR3 is CASSFGQSNEAFF. In nucleotides, the CDR3 is TGTGCCAGCAGCTTTGGACAGAGTAATGAAGCTTTCTTT.

DNA for the CDR3: TGTGCCAGCAGCTTAGCGGAGAGGGTTTACAATGAGCAGTTCTTC. Encoded protein: CASSLAERVYNEQFF. The rearrangement uses TRBV7-9 and TRBJ2-1; the D gene is possibly TRBD2 (5 bases). The germline V gene encodes CDR1 SEHNR and CDR2 FQNEAQ (reference sequence). V was clipped by 0 bases and J by 4 bases, with 10 bases between them. The CDR3 consists of 15 residues.

The rearrangement joins TRBV6-2 or TRBV6-3 to TRBJ2-3, with D possibly being TRBD2 (6 bases). The CDR3 contains 12 residues. Germline CDR1 MNHEY, CDR2 SVGEGT. Trimming shortened V by 5 bases and J by 6 bases, and 9 bases separated the two germline ends. The CDR3 sequence: CASSRRVDTQYF. DNA of the CDR3: TGTGCCAGCAGTCGGAGGGTGGATACGCAGTATTTT.

This chain uses TRBV19 with TRBJ2-1; TRBD2 is a possible D gene (5 bases). The germline V gene encodes CDR1 LNHDA and CDR2 SQIVND (reference sequence). The CDR3 is 13 residues long. Deletions cut 4 bases from V and 8 bases from J, with 12 bases between. The chain's CDR3 is CASSTTDGDEQFF. The CDR3 DNA reads TGTGCCAGTAGTACGACTGACGGGGATGAGCAGTTCTTC.

The chain is built from TRBV19 and TRBJ1-5; D gene ambiguous. CDR3 length: 16 amino acids. Germline V gene lookup returns CDR1 LNHDA and CDR2 SQIVND (reference sequence). V shed 3 bases and J shed 3 bases, with 15 bases lying between them. The CDR3 bases are TGTGCCAGTAGTATGGGTACGCTAGGTTCCAATCAGCCCCAGCATTTT. The encoded protein is CASSMGTLGSNQPQHF.

This chain joins TRBV6-6 and TRBJ2-7, with TRBD1 identical over 7 bases. This CDR3 is built from 17 residues. Germline CDR1 is MNHNY and CDR2 is SVGAGI (reference sequence). V gave up 5 bases and J gave up 3 bases; unmatched junction bases: 16. CDR3 DNA sequence: TGTGCCAGCAGTCGAATGATGGGGGACAGTCTAATCTACGAGCAGTACTTC. Translating gives CASSRMMGDSLIYEQYF.

The chain links TRBV4-3 to TRBJ1-3; a weak D match, TRBD1 (6 bases). V shed 0 bases and J shed 9 bases, with 15 bases lying between them. Per the germline V gene, CDR1 is LGHNA and CDR2 is YSLEER. The CDR3 consists of 15 residues. CDR3 region: CASSQEVTGRGTIYF. For the CDR3, the DNA is TGCGCCAGCAGCCAAGAGGTCACAGGGAGGGGCACCATATATTTT.

This clone occurred a few times. The V and J genes are TRBV2 and TRBJ1-6; a possible D gene is TRBD1 (5 bases). Germline V lookup: CDR1 SNHLY, CDR2 FYNNEI. V lost 4 bases to trimming and J lost 12 bases, with 16 bases between them. The CDR3 extends over 14 amino acids. The CDR3 DNA follows: TGTGCCAGCAGTGCGACAGAACTCTTTTTACCCCTCCACTTT. Translating it yields CASSATELFLPLHF.

J is TRBJ1-5 and V is TRBV19; possible D gene TRBD1, 6 bases. Trimming took 5 bases from V and 7 from J, leaving 21 bases between them. This CDR3 has 16 residues. Looked up from germline, CDR1 is LNHDA and CDR2 is SQIVND (reference sequence). The CDR3 reads CASSSHGRGVRQPQHF. The CDR3, as DNA: TGTGCCAGTAGTTCCCACGGGAGGGGGGTTCGGCAGCCCCAGCATTTT.